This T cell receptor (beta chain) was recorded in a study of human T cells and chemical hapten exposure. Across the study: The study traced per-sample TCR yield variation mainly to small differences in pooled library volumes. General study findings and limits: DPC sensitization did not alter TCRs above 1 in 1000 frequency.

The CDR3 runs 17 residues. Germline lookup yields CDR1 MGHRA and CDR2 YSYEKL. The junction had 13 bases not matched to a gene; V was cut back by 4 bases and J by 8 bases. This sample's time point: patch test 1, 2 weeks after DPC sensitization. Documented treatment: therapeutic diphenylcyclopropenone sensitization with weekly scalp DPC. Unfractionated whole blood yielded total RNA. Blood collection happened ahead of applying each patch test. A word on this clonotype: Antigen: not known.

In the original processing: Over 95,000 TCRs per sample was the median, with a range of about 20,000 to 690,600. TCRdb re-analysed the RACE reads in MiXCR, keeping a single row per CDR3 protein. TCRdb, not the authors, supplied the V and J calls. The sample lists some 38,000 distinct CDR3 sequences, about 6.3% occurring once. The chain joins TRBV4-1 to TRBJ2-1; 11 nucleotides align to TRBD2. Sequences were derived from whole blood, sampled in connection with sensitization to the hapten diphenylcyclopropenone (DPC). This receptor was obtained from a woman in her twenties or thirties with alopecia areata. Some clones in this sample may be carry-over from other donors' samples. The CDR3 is CASSPRGSGGAQHEQFF. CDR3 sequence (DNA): TGCGCCAGCAGCCCCCGGGGTAGCGGGGGGGCCCAACATGAGCAGTTCTTC.